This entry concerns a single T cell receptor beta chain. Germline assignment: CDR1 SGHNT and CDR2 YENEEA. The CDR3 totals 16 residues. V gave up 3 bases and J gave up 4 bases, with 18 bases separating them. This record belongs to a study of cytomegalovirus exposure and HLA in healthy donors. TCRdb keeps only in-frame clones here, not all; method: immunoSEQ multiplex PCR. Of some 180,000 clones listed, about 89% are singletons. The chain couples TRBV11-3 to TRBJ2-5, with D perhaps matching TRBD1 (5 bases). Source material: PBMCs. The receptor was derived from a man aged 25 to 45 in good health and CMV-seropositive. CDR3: CASSFAPGKRGETQYF. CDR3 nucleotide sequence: TGTGCCAGCAGCTTCGCCCCTGGTAAAAGGGGAGAGACCCAGTACTTC.